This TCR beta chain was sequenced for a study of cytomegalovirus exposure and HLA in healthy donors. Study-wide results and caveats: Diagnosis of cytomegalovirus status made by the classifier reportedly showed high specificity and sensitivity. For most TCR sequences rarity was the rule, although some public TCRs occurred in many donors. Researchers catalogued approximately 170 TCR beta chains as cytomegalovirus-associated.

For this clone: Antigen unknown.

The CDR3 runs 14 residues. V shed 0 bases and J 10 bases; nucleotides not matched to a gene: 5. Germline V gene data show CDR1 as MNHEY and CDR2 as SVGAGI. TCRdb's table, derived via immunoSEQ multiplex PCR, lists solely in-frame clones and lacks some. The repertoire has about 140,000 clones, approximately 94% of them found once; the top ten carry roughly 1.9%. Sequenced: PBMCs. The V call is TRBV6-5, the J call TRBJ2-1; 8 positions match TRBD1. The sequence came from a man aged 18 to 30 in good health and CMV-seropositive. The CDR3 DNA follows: TGTGCCAGCAGTTACTCGACAGGGGTGAGGGAGCAGTTCTTC. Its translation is CASSYSTGVREQFF.